Listed here are 25 T cell receptor beta chains from one sample, sequenced in a study of control samples from healthy donors and cancer patients. Assay: immunoSEQ multiplex PCR; the TCRdb copy retains only in-frame clones and omits some. This table has about 39,000 clones, roughly 85% appearing once. Input material: blood. The receptors were sampled from a man between 60 and 70 years old in good health.

This clone was counted once. The V call is TRBV18, the J call TRBJ2-7; tentatively, D is TRBD1 (6 bases). V was trimmed by 0 bases and J by 3 bases, leaving 12 bases between them. The germline V gene encodes CDR1 KGHSH and CDR2 LQKENI. The CDR3 is made up of 15 amino acids. The CDR3 DNA reads TGTGCCAGCTCACCACCGAATGCAGGGGTCTACGAGCAGTACTTC. The encoded protein is CASSPPNAGVYEQYF.

The chain couples TRBV7-9 to TRBJ2-1; perhaps TRBD1 as D (5 bases). V dropped 2 bases and J dropped 9 bases, with 11 bases sitting between them. Germline V lookup: CDR1 SEHNR, CDR2 FQNEAQ (reference sequence). CDR3 length equals 13 residues. CDR3 in amino acids: CASSLQGTSEQFF. CDR3 nucleotide sequence: TGTGCCAGCAGCTTACAGGGTACAAGTGAGCAGTTCTTC.

The chain links TRBV5-1 to TRBJ1-1; possible D gene TRBD1, 5 bases. Germline CDR1 reads SGHRS; CDR2 reads YFSETQ. The CDR3 covers 14 residues. The V end lost 2 bases, the J end lost 4 bases, and 12 bases lay between the germline ends. This CDR3 is CASSLSGVITEAFF. CDR3 in DNA: TGCGCCAGCAGCTTATCGGGGGTGATCACTGAAGCTTTCTTT.

About this clone: The sample carries other DNA sequences with the same CDR3. The rearrangement links TRBV27 to TRBJ1-6; D is unresolved. The V gene lost 6 bases and the J gene lost 7 bases, with 10 bases spanning the gap. The germline CDR1 and CDR2 sequences are MNHEY and SMNVEV (reference sequence). The CDR3 spans 13 residues. The CDR3: CASRGLGNSPLHF. The CDR3 DNA reads as TGTGCCAGCAGAGGCCTTGGGAATTCACCCCTCCACTTT.

This chain uses TRBV6-5 with TRBJ2-2; the D is unclear. The CDR3 covers 12 residues. V lost 11 bases and J 4 bases, leaving 11 bases between the germline ends. Germline assignment: CDR1 MNHEY and CDR2 SVGAGI. The CDR3 protein is CASALGTGELFF. The DNA of the CDR3 is TGTGCCTCAGCCCTAGGCACCGGGGAGCTGTTTTTT.

The V call is TRBV5-1, the J call TRBJ1-4; TRBD1 agrees at 12 bases. Losses at the gene ends were 2 bases for V and 5 bases for J; bases not matched to a gene: 7. CDR3 length equals 17 residues. The V gene's germline CDR1 is SGHRS and CDR2 YFSETQ. The CDR3 DNA reads as TGCGCCAGCAGCTTACTGGGACAGGGGGCGCGAAATGAAAAACTGTTTTTT. As protein: CASSLLGQGARNEKLFF.

CDR3 in amino acids: CASSLGALSTDTQYF. DNA of the CDR3: TGCGCCAGCAGCTTGGGGGCCCTTAGCACAGATACGCAGTATTTT. The V and J genes are TRBV5-1 and TRBJ2-3; D is ambiguous. V lost 0 bases and J lost 0, with 8 bases in between. The CDR3 spans 15 residues. CDR1 and CDR2 from the germline V gene are SGHRS and YFSETQ.

This clone is medium-sized within its sample. The DNA for the CDR3 is TGTGCCAGCAGTTCGGGCTTCGCGCAGTATTTT. Translating it yields CASSSGFAQYF. The rearrangement links TRBV28 to TRBJ2-3, with no clear D. V gave up 4 bases and J gave up 10 bases, with 9 bases separating them. This CDR3 is built from 11 residues. Germline CDR1 and CDR2: MDHEN and SYDVKM.

This clone was picked up a small number of times. The chain has TRBV5-1 and TRBJ1-2, with TRBD1 matching 8 bases. This CDR3 is built from 14 residues. Trimming at V came to 3 bases and at J to 2 bases, leaving 3 bases not matched to a gene. Germline CDR1 and CDR2: SGHRS and YFSETQ. This CDR3 is CASSSTGGNYGYTF. CDR3 sequence (DNA): TGCGCCAGCAGCTCTACAGGGGGGAACTATGGCTACACCTTC.

This rearrangement joins TRBV9 to TRBJ1-5; D gene ambiguous. In germline, CDR1 is SGDLS, CDR2 YYNGEE. This CDR3 spans 15 amino acids. V lost 4 bases and J lost 0, with 11 bases in between. This CDR3 reads CASSTDGYSNQPQHF. CDR3 DNA sequence: TGTGCCAGCAGCACCGACGGTTATAGCAATCAGCCCCAGCATTTT. Full variable domain (outside the CDR3, taken from reference TRBV9 and TRBJ1-5): DSGVTQTPKHLITATGQRVTLRCSPRSGDLSVYWYQQSLDQGLQFLIQYYNGEERAKGNILERFSAQQFPDLHSELNLSSLELGDSALYFCASSTDGYSNQPQHFGDGTRLSIL.

This chain uses TRBV27 with TRBJ2-1; the D gene is possibly TRBD1 (6 bases). V lost 6 bases to trimming and J lost 6 bases, with 18 bases between them. This CDR3 is built from 15 residues. Germline CDR1 is MNHEY and CDR2 is SMNVEV (reference sequence). The CDR3 DNA reads TGTGCCAGCAGCTTAGAAGGGCAGGGGCTCAATGAGCAGTTCTTC. As protein: CASSLEGQGLNEQFF.

V and J are TRBV6-2 or TRBV6-3 and TRBJ2-7; D unclear. From germline, CDR1 is MNHEY and CDR2 SVGEGT. The V gene lost 0 bases and the J gene lost 1 base, with 16 bases spanning the gap. The CDR3 runs 17 residues. The CDR3 loop reads CASSYSISSLWSYEQYF. CDR3 in DNA: TGTGCCAGCAGTTACTCGATTTCTTCATTATGGTCCTACGAGCAGTACTTC.

The gene calls are TRBV4-1 and TRBJ2-1; maybe TRBD1 (5 bases). The V end lost 0 bases, the J end lost 2 bases, and 8 bases lay between the germline ends. The CDR3 loop spans 15 amino acids. CDR1 and CDR2 (germline): MGHRA, YSYEKL. CDR3 region: CASSQDGRAYNEQFF. CDR3 in DNA: TGCGCCAGCAGCCAAGACGGCAGGGCCTACAATGAGCAGTTCTTC.

This clone has just one count. The genes are TRBV30 and TRBJ1-5; a weak D match, TRBD1 (5 bases). CDR1 is GTSNPN and CDR2 is SVGIG in the germline V gene (reference sequence). V was pared by 0 bases and J by 0 bases, with 9 bases between. The CDR3 totals 15 residues. The CDR3 protein is CAWSVGGNSNQPQHF. The CDR3 DNA sequence: TGTGCCTGGAGTGTTGGGGGGAATAGCAATCAGCCCCAGCATTTT.

The rearrangement uses TRBV23-1 and TRBJ1-3; D perhaps matches TRBD1 (6 bases). TRBV23-1 is labeled an ORF, and its function is uncertain. CDR3 length equals 17 residues. V lost 1 base to trimming and J lost 0 bases, with 13 bases between them. The CDR3, as DNA: TGCGCCAGCAGTCAATTACCGGGACAAACCTCTGGAAACACCATATATTTT. It translates to CASSQLPGQTSGNTIYF.

The chain employs TRBV5-5 and TRBJ2-7; no definite D call. Trimming removed 0 bases from V and 0 bases from J, with 4 bases in between. The CDR3 spans 13 residues. CDR1 and CDR2 from the germline V gene are SGHKS and YYEKEE (reference sequence). The CDR3 protein is CASSLGISYEQYF. In DNA, the CDR3 is TGTGCCAGCAGCTTGGGGATCTCCTACGAGCAGTACTTC.

The V gene is TRBV7-2, the J gene TRBJ1-4; D gene uncertain. Per germline, CDR1 SGHTA and CDR2 FQGNSA. The V gene lost 3 bases and the J gene lost 5 bases, with 13 bases spanning the gap. This CDR3 region has 15 residues. The CDR3 nucleotides are TGTGCCAGCAGCTTTACGGCCAGGTTAAATGAAAAACTGTTTTTT. Translating it yields CASSFTARLNEKLFF.

This chain's CDR3 is CASSHNTEAFF. CDR3 bases: TGTGCCAGCAGCCACAACACTGAAGCTTTCTTT. The chain is built from TRBV5-6 and TRBJ1-1, with D unclear. Germline values: CDR1 SGHDT, CDR2 YYEEEE. The CDR3 has 11 residues. V lost 4 bases and J 2 bases, leaving 3 bases between the germline ends. Supplemented by reference TRBV5-6 and TRBJ1-1, the full variable domain reads DAGVTQSPTHLIKTRGQQVTLRCSPKSGHDTVSWYQQALGQGPQFIFQYYEEEERQRGNFPDRFSGHQFPNYSSELNVNALLLGDSALYLCASSHNTEAFFGQGTRLTVV.

V usage is TRBV29-1 and J usage is TRBJ2-4, with 14 bases aligning to TRBD2. The CDR3 covers 19 residues. CDR1 and CDR2 from the germline V gene are SQVTM and ANQGSEA. Germline trimming cut 3 bases from V and 3 bases from J; bases unmatched to any gene: 13. In nucleotides, the CDR3 is TGCAGCGTTGAGACTAGCGGGGGGGCCGCGGGACTTGTCAAAAACATTCAGTACTTC. Encoded protein: CSVETSGGAAGLVKNIQYF.

The rearrangement joins TRBV5-6 to TRBJ1-1, with a weak D call TRBD1 (6 bases). Per the germline V gene, CDR1 is SGHDT and CDR2 is YYEEEE. V was pared by 3 bases and J by 3 bases, with 15 bases between. There are 15 residues in the CDR3. The CDR3 DNA reads TGTGCCAGCAGCTCGAGGACAGAGGGGGACACTGAAGCTTTCTTT. Translated, it gives CASSSRTEGDTEAFF. The full variable domain, in which reference TRBV5-6 and TRBJ1-1 provide the parts outside the CDR3, is DAGVTQSPTHLIKTRGQQVTLRCSPKSGHDTVSWYQQALGQGPQFIFQYYEEEERQRGNFPDRFSGHQFPNYSSELNVNALLLGDSALYLCASSSRTEGDTEAFFGQGTRLTVV.

The V gene is TRBV11-1, the J gene TRBJ1-3; D is ambiguous. Deletions cut 1 base from V and 0 bases from J, with 10 bases between. The germline CDR1 and CDR2 sequences are SGHAT and FQDESV (reference sequence). There are 16 residues in the CDR3. The CDR3 region has the DNA TGTGCCAGCAGCTTAGACTACCCGAGCTCTGGAAACACCATATATTTT. As protein: CASSLDYPSSGNTIYF.

This rearrangement joins TRBV5-5 to TRBJ2-1; 9 nucleotides match TRBD2. V lost 4 bases and J lost 4; bases outside the gene matches: 9. Per germline, CDR1 SGHKS and CDR2 YYEKEE (reference sequence). The CDR3 consists of 16 residues. The CDR3 loop is CASSPTAGGTYNEQFF. The CDR3 DNA is TGTGCCAGCAGCCCAACAGCGGGGGGTACGTACAATGAGCAGTTCTTC. The entire variable domain, with the rest obtained from reference TRBV5-5 and TRBJ2-1, is as follows: DAGVTQSPTHLIKTRGQQVTLRCSPISGHKSVSWYQQVLGQGPQFIFQYYEKEERGRGNFPDRFSARQFPNYSSELNVNALLLGDSALYLCASSPTAGGTYNEQFFGPGTRLTVL.

The gene calls are TRBV24-1 and TRBJ2-1, with 9 positions matching TRBD1. The CDR3 length is 16 residues. The junction had 3 bases not matched to a gene; V was cut back by 1 base and J by 3 bases. In germline, CDR1 is KGHDR, CDR2 SFDVKD. CDR3 loop: CATSDFGQGNYNEQFF. The CDR3 DNA reads as TGTGCCACCAGTGATTTCGGACAGGGGAACTACAATGAGCAGTTCTTC.

The chain uses TRBV5-8 and TRBJ2-5; D unresolved. V lost 4 bases and J 5 bases, leaving 15 bases between the germline ends. Germline loops: CDR1 SGHTS, CDR2 YDEGEE. The CDR3 sequence is 14 residues long. The CDR3 DNA follows: TGTGCCAGCAGCACCCGAGCAAGAGCGGAGACCCAGTACTTC. This sequence encodes CASSTRARAETQYF.

The V gene is TRBV5-1, the J gene TRBJ1-3; D not resolved. CDR1 and CDR2 from the germline V gene are SGHRS and YFSETQ. Between the trimmed V and J ends, which lost 4 bases and 7 bases, there was a span of 15 bases. CDR3 length: 14 residues. The CDR3 here is CASSPEALANTIYF. The CDR3 DNA reads as TGCGCCAGCAGCCCCGAAGCTCTTGCGAACACCATATATTTT.